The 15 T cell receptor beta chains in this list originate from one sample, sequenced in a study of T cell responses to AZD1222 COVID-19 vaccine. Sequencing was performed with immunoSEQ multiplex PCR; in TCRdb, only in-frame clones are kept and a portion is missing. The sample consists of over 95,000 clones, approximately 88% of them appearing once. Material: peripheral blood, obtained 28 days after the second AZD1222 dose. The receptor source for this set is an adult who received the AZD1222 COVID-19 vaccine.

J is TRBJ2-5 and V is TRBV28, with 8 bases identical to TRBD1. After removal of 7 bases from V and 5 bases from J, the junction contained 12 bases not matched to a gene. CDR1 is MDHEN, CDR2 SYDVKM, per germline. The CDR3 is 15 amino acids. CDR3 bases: TGTGCCAGCACCCCGATGGGCAGGGGGCTTGAGACCCAGTACTTC. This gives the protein CASTPMGRGLETQYF.

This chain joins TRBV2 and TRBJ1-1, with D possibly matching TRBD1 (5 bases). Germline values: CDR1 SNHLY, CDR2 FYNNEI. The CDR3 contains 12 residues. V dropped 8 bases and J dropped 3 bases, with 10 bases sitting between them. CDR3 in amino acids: CASSGRYTEAFF. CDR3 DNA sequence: TGTGCCAGCTCGGGACGGTACACTGAAGCTTTCTTT.

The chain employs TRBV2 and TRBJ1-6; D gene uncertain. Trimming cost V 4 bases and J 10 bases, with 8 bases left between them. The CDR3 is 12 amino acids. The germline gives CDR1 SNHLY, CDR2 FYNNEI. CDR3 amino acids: CASSGHKSPLHF. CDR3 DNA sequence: TGTGCCAGCAGTGGTCACAAATCACCCCTCCACTTT.

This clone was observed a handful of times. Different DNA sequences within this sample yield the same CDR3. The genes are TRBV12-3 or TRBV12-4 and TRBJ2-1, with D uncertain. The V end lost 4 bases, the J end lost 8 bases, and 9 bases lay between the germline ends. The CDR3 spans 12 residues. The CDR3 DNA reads TGTGCCAGCAGTTCCAACTCGGATGAGCAGTTCTTC. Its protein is CASSSNSDEQFF.

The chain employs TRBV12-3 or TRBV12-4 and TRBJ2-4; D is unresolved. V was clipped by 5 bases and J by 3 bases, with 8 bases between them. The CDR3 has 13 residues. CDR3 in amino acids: CASSPLFKNIQYF. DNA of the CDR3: TGTGCCAGCAGTCCACTTTTCAAAAACATTCAGTACTTC.

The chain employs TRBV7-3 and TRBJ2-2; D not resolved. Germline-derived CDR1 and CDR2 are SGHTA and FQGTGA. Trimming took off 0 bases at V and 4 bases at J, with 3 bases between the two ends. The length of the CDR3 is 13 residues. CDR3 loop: CASSLTTTGELFF. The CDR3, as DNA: TGTGCCAGCAGCTTAACTACCACCGGGGAGCTGTTTTTT.

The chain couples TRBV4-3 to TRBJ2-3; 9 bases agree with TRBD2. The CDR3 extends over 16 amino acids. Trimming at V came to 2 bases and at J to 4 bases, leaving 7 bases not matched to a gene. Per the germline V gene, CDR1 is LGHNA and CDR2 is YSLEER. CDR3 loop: CASSQSGTSFPDTQYF. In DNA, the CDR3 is TGCGCCAGCAGCCAATCCGGGACTAGCTTTCCAGATACGCAGTATTTT.

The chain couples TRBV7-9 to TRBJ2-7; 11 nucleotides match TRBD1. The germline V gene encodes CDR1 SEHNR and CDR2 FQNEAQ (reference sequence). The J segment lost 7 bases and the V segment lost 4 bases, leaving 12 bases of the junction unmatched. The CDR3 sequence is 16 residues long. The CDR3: CASSSGQGANSREQYF. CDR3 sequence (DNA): TGTGCCAGCAGCTCCGGACAGGGGGCAAACTCGAGGGAGCAGTACTTC.

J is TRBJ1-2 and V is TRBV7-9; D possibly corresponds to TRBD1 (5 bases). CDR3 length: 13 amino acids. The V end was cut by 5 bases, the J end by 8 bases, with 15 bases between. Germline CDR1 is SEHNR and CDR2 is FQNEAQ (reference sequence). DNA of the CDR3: TGTGCCAGCAGCCGTTTCGACAGCGACGGCTACACCTTC. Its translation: CASSRFDSDGYTF.

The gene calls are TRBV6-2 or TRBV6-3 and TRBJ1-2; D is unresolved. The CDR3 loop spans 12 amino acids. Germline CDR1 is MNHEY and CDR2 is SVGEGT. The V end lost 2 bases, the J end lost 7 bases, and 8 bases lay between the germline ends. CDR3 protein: CASSYLWIGYTF. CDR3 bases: TGTGCCAGCAGTTACCTTTGGATTGGCTACACCTTC.

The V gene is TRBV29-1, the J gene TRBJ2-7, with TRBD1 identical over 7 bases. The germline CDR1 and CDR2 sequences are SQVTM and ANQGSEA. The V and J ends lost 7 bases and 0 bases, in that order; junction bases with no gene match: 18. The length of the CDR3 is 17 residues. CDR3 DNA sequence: TGCAGCGGAATAGGACAGGCCGGCCTCTTGAGCTCCTACGAGCAGTACTTC. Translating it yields CSGIGQAGLLSSYEQYF.

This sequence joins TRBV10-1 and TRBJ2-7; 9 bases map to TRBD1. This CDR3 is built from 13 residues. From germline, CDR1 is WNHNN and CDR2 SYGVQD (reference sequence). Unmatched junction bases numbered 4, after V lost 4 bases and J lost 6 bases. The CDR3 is CASSGGQGLEQYF. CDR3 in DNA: TGCGCCAGCAGTGGGGGACAGGGCCTCGAGCAGTACTTC.

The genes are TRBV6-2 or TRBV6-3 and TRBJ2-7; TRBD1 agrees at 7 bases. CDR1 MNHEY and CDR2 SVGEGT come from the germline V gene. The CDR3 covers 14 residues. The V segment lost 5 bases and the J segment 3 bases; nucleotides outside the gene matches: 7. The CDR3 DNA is TGTGCCAGCAGTCCAGGGGGAAGGATCTACGAGCAGTACTTC. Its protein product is CASSPGGRIYEQYF.

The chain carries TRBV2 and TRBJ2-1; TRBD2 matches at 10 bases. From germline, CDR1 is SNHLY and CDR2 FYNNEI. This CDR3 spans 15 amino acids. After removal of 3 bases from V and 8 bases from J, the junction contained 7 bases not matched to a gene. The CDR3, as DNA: TGTGCCAGCAGTGATCTAGCGGGGGCCCCGGATGAGCAGTTCTTC. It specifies CASSDLAGAPDEQFF.

CDR3 nucleotide sequence: TGCGCCAGCAGCCGGGTGGGGAACCAGCCCCAGCATTTT. It codes for CASSRVGNQPQHF. The chain uses TRBV4-1 and TRBJ1-5, with D hard to call. The germline V gene has CDR1 MGHRA and CDR2 YSYEKL. V shed 4 bases and J shed 7 bases, with 11 bases lying between them. This CDR3 contains 13 residues.